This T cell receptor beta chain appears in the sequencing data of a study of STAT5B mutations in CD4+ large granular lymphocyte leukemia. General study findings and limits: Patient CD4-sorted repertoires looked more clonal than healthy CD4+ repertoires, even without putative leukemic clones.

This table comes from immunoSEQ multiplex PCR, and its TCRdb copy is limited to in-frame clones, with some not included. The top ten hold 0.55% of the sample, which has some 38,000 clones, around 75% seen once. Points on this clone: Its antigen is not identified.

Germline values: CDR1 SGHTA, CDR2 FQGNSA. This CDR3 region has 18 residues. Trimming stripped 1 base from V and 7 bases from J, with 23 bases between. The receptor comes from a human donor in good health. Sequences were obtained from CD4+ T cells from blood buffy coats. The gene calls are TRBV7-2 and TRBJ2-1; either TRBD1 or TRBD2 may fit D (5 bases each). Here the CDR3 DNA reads TGTGCCAGCAGCTTAGTCGCTGGGAGTGGGGACCGAACAAATGAGCAGTTCTTC. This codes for CASSLVAGSGDRTNEQFF.